This T cell receptor beta chain was profiled in a study of T cells in Graves' hyperthyroidism and ophthalmopathy. On the basis of clinical symptoms, serum thyroxine and TRAb, thyroid ultrasound and orbital computed tomography, diagnoses were made. RNA transcripts yielded amplified TCR beta CDR3 regions. HTBI primers drove first-round RT-PCR of the TCR CDR3. MiXCR, run by TCRdb on the multiplex PCR reads, gives a single entry per CDR3 protein. The table records 600,000 to 650,000 distinct CDR3 sequences, roughly 20% of them present only once. This CDR3 contains 16 residues. From germline, CDR1 is SGHTA and CDR2 FQGTGA. V lost 5 bases, J lost 0 bases, and 14 bases lay in between.

Sequencing used blood. The sequence came from a man aged 30 to 45 with Graves' ophthalmopathy. The chain joins TRBV7-3 to TRBJ2-1; D perhaps matches TRBD1 (6 bases). For the CDR3, the DNA is TGTGCCAGCAGCCTACCCGGGACACCCTCCTACAATGAGCAGTTCTTC. This translates into CASSLPGTPSYNEQFF.